This TCR beta chain was found in a study of cytomegalovirus exposure and HLA in healthy donors. Study information: The approximately 110 validation repertoires used a platform that matched the one used for the roughly 700 first-cohort repertoires, as a later analysis reported.

This CDR3 region has 14 residues. Per the germline V gene, CDR1 is SGHTA and CDR2 is FQGNSA. V lost 1 base and J 4 bases, leaving 10 bases between the germline ends. Study-wide results and limits: Clusters of TCRs from the first cohort tended to co-occur in the 100 to 150 validation repertoires (as a later analysis found). Confirmation in vitro established that a few CMV-associated chains were specific for CMV antigens. The study recorded about 160 TCR beta chains that were cytomegalovirus-associated.

Comments on this clone: What it recognizes is unknown. The sample has other DNA sequences that encode this CDR3 too.

Profiling relied on immunoSEQ multiplex PCR, and the TCRdb table lists in-frame clones only, not all of them. The sample shows 71,000 or so clones, around 95% of them seen only once. The sample consisted of PBMCs. The chain has TRBV7-2 and TRBJ2-5; D might be TRBD1 (6 bases). The clonotype was recovered from a man aged 18 to 29 in good health and CMV-seropositive. The CDR3 spells CASSLGGRGETQYF. In DNA, the CDR3 is TGTGCCAGCAGCTTAGGGGGGCGAGGAGAGACCCAGTACTTC.